This TCR beta chain was retrieved from a study of T cells after yellow fever vaccination. Template switching with 5'RACE generated the TCR cDNA and added a universal primer site and UMIs. One entry per CDR3 protein results from TCRdb running MiXCR on the 5' RACE reads. The sample shows 400,000 or so distinct CDR3 sequences, around 10% of them seen only once. The specimen was PBMCs, collected on the day of the first yellow fever vaccination. The receptor was isolated from a man aged 18 to 30 who received the YFV17D yellow fever vaccine.

The CDR3 here is CASSNITKETQYF. Here the CDR3 DNA reads TGTGCCAGCAGCAACATCACTAAGGAGACCCAGTACTTC. The chain couples TRBV12-3 or TRBV12-4 to TRBJ2-5; D remains unclear. Deletions cut 6 bases from V and 5 bases from J, with 13 bases between. This CDR3 comprises 13 residues.